This is a list of T cell receptor beta chains from one sample in a study of blood T cell repertoires in COVID-19. The table came from immunoSEQ multiplex PCR; TCRdb's copy has only in-frame clones and leaves some out. Of approximately 84,000 clones listed, around four fifths are singletons. Sequencing was done on a sample of peripheral blood. All receptors derive from a human donor in a cohort sampled during active COVID-19. Each CDR3 is given with its conserved first and last residue. The D gene is left open where the match is weak. A clone size is listed for some rows: how often the clone was seen (once, few, many), or a class if it is expanded.

j_call clone_size d_call v_call cdr3_nt cdr3_aa
TRBJ1-2 . TRBD1 TRBV7-9 TGTGCCAGCAGCCCCGGGACAGGCCTCTATGGCTACACCTTC CASSPGTGLYGYTF
TRBJ2-7 . TRBD2 TRBV7-9 TGTGCCAGCGGGGGGGAGGGGTCCCACGAGCAGTACTTC CASGGEGSHEQYF
TRBJ1-5 . . TRBV7-9 TGTGCCAGCAGCTTAGGACACTTCAATCAGCCCCAGCATTTT CASSLGHFNQPQHF
TRBJ2-7 . TRBD2 TRBV7-6 TGTGCCAGCAGCTTAGAGACTAGCGGGAACGAGCAGTACTTC CASSLETSGNEQYF
TRBJ2-3 . TRBD2 TRBV5-1 TGCGCCAGCAGTTCTAGCGGGAGGCCTTTCACAGATACGCAGTATTTT CASSSSGRPFTDTQYF
TRBJ1-1 few . TRBV6-1 TGTGCCAGCAGTGAGTTACGACGGGTGAACACTGAAGCTTTCTTT CASSELRRVNTEAFF
TRBJ2-7 . . TRBV28 TGTGCCAGCAGTCGAGTCCCGGGGAGCTCCTACGAGCAGTACTTC CASSRVPGSSYEQYF
TRBJ1-5 . TRBD1 TRBV27 TGTGCCAGCAGAAGATTACTACCGGGACAGGGGGCGATGGGCAATCAGCCCCAGCATTTT CASRRLLPGQGAMGNQPQHF
TRBJ2-7 few . TRBV6-6 TGTGCCAGCAGTACCAGGGACGAGCAGTACTTC CASSTRDEQYF
TRBJ2-3 medium-sized TRBD2 TRBV25-1 TGTGCCAGCAGTGATCGGACTAGCGGGGGGCGGGGAGATACGCAGTATTTT CASSDRTSGGRGDTQYF
TRBJ2-1 . . TRBV27 TGTGCCAGCAAGCCTTGGCGGGACTCTTACAATGAGCAGTTCTTC CASKPWRDSYNEQFF
TRBJ2-2 . TRBD2 TRBV19 TGTGCCAGTATGCTAGCGGGAGACACCGGGGAGCTGTTTTTT CASMLAGDTGELFF
TRBJ1-4 once . TRBV6-6 TGTGCCAGCAGGGGCATGGTAACTAATGAAAAACTGTTTTTT CASRGMVTNEKLFF
TRBJ1-6 . TRBD1 TRBV5-1 TGCGCCAGCAGCCTGGACAGGGAGATACCCCTCCACTTT CASSLDREIPLHF
TRBJ2-7 . . TRBV30 TGTGCCTGGAGCAGGGGGGAATACGAGCAGTACTTC CAWSRGEYEQYF
TRBJ1-4 . . TRBV4-1 TGCGCCAGCAGCCAGGAGCTACAGGGAGACCTTTTTGCAACTAATGAAAAACTGTTTTTT CASSQELQGDLFATNEKLFF
TRBJ2-1 . TRBD1 TRBV27 TGTGCCAGCAGGAAGGGGTTTCGAATTGGGGACAGGTCCAATGAGCAGTTCTTC CASRKGFRIGDRSNEQFF
TRBJ1-5 once . TRBV20-1 TGCAGTGCTAGTGATACAGGGAGGGGCAATCAGCCCCAGCATTTT CSASDTGRGNQPQHF
TRBJ2-6 . . TRBV6-5 TGTGCCAGCAAGACATCCTCTGGGGCCAACGTCCTGACTTTC CASKTSSGANVLTF
TRBJ2-5 . . TRBV3-1/TRBV3-2 TGTGCCAGCAGCCTACAAGAGACCCAGTACTTC CASSLQETQYF
TRBJ2-3 few . TRBV7-9 TGTGCCAGCAGCTTTTGGTTCAGGGGCACTAGCACAGATACGCAGTATTTT CASSFWFRGTSTDTQYF
TRBJ2-1 . . TRBV19 TGTGCCAGTAGTATTGACAGAAGCTCCTACAATGAGCAGTTCTTC CASSIDRSSYNEQFF
TRBJ2-5 . . TRBV7-8 TGTGCCAGCAGCCCCTCAGGTCTCCAAGAGACCCAGTACTTC CASSPSGLQETQYF
TRBJ1-1 once . TRBV6-5 TGTGCCAGCAGTTACGCCAGGAACACTGAAGCTTTCTTT CASSYARNTEAFF